This T cell receptor (beta chain) was captured by sequencing in a study of cytomegalovirus exposure and HLA in healthy donors. Study in general: Researchers found that under 90% of about 400 genotyped donors fell within the Caucasian-associated ancestry cluster.

The V gene lost 6 bases and the J gene lost 1 base, with 12 bases spanning the gap. There are 14 residues in the CDR3. Per the germline V gene, CDR1 is LNHDA and CDR2 is SQIVND (reference sequence). The study's findings and limits: The productive fraction for most TCR beta V segments was about 90% or about 30% in an earlier analysis. Trimming of TCR beta V- and J-genes showed a link, identified in a later analysis, to a missense DCLRE1C variant. CMV antigen specificity of three CMV-associated chains was confirmed in vitro.

Concerning this clone itself: The antigen remains undetermined.

The PCR employed 60 Vbeta primers together with 13 Jbeta primers. Only in-frame clones appear in the TCRdb table, and some are missing; sequencing was by immunoSEQ multiplex PCR. Counted here are a few hundred thousand clones, about 80% occurring once; the ten biggest clones make up roughly 7.4%. V and J are TRBV19 and TRBJ1-1; no definite D call. Sequences were obtained from PBMCs. The sequence was collected from a woman aged 60-70 years in good health and CMV-seropositive. As DNA, the CDR3 is TGTGCCAGTAGACTTAGCGGAGGGAACACTGAAGCTTTCTTT. It codes for CASRLSGGNTEAFF.